A selection of T cell receptor beta chains follows, all from one sample in a study of T cell repertoires in cytomegalovirus infection. One entry per CDR3 protein results from TCRdb running MiXCR on the reads. The sample lists some 920,000 distinct CDR3 sequences; approximately 31% were seen once. The antigens for these receptors are not known. The starting material was cultured CD8+ T cells from PBMCs, obtained from culture after CMV antigen stimulation. Source of these receptors: a human donor in good health (CMV status not recorded). Some clones in this sample may be carry-over from other donors' samples. Both conserved end residues are part of each CDR3. A D gene is named only where the DNA matches it firmly. The size of a clone is reported for some rows only, either as once, few or many, or as a class for expanded clones.

>TRBJ2-2|TRBV5-4|TRBD1|few
CASSLDGQGGTGELFF
TGTGCCAGCAGCTTGGATGGACAGGGGGGAACCGGGGAGCTGTTTTTT
>TRBJ2-2|TRBV7-8|NA|NA
CASSLAGPLSAGELFF
TGTGCCAGCAGCTTAGCGGGCCCCCTGTCGGCCGGGGAGCTGTTTTTT
>TRBJ1-4|TRBV27|TRBD1|NA
CASSDGQATNEKLFF
TGTGCCAGCAGTGATGGACAGGCAACTAATGAAAAACTGTTTTTT
>TRBJ1-5|TRBV7-6|NA|NA
CACSSTRERSNQPQHF
TGTGCCTGCAGCTCGACCCGGGAGAGGAGCAATCAGCCCCAGCATTTT
>TRBJ2-7|TRBV3-1|TRBD2|NA
CASSQVTSGLTYEQYF
TGTGCCAGCAGCCAAGTTACTAGCGGGTTAACCTACGAGCAGTACTTC
>TRBJ2-7|TRBV4-1|TRBD1|few
CASSQEFNLGQGKYEQYF
TGCGCCAGCAGCCAAGAATTCAACCTGGGACAGGGGAAATACGAGCAGTACTTC
>TRBJ2-2|TRBV4-1|NA|few
CASSQAGPVPGELFF
TGCGCCAGCAGCCAAGCGGGACCCGTGCCCGGGGAGCTGTTTTTT
>TRBJ2-5|TRBV7-6|TRBD2|NA
CASSLEGGGRETQYF
TGTGCTAGCAGCTTAGAAGGCGGGGGTAGAGAGACCCAGTACTTC
>TRBJ2-7|TRBV4-1|TRBD1|NA
CASSMRRTGGSYEQYF
TGCGCCAGCAGCATGCGGAGGACAGGGGGTTCCTACGAGCAGTACTTC
>TRBJ2-1|TRBV27|NA|NA
CASSFIVHNEQFF
TGTGCCAGCAGTTTTATAGTACACAATGAGCAGTTCTTC
>TRBJ2-5|TRBV3-1|TRBD1|NA
CASSQGDRGLRETQYF
TGTGCCAGCAGCCAAGGGGACAGGGGATTAAGGGAGACCCAGTACTTC
>TRBJ1-1|TRBV5-5|NA|NA
CASSLGTRMNTEVFF
TGTGCCAGCAGCTTGGGAACACGCATGAACACTGAAGTTTTCTTT
>TRBJ2-5|TRBV2|NA|NA
CASSTGGMETQYF
TGTGCCAGCAGTACCGGGGGAATGGAGACCCAGTACTTC
>TRBJ1-6|TRBV7-6|NA|few
CASSSPDGAYNSPLHF
TGTGCCAGCAGCTCCCCCGACGGAGCTTATAATTCACCCCTCCACTTT
>TRBJ2-5|TRBV6-6|TRBD2|NA
CASSPPTSGVETQYF
TGTGCCAGCAGCCCACCGACTAGCGGGGTAGAGACCCAGTACTTC
>TRBJ2-7|TRBV9|NA|NA
CASSVEYRGGEQYF
TGTGCCAGCAGCGTAGAGTACAGGGGAGGAGAGCAGTACTTC
>TRBJ2-1|TRBV27|NA|few
CASSLSGIGGPLYNEQFF
TGTGCCAGCAGTTTATCGGGGATAGGGGGACCCCTTTACAATGAGCAGTTCTTC
>TRBJ2-3|TRBV27|NA|few
CASSQSGHTDTQYF
TGTGCCAGCAGTCAATCGGGCCACACAGATACGCAGTATTTT
>TRBJ1-2|TRBV27|TRBD1|NA
CASRVQGSGYTF
TGTGCCAGCAGAGTACAGGGGTCTGGCTACACCTTC
>TRBJ2-1|TRBV7-2|NA|many
CASSFSGTSSYNEQFF
TGTGCCAGCAGCTTTTCAGGGACGAGCTCCTACAATGAGCAGTTCTTC
>TRBJ1-1|TRBV7-8|NA|few
CASSLEGTHVNTEAFF
TGTGCCAGCAGCTTAGAGGGGACACATGTGAACACTGAAGCTTTCTTT
>TRBJ2-1|TRBV19|TRBD2|NA
CASSISGGPAYNEQFF
TGTGCCAGTAGTATCAGCGGGGGGCCCGCCTACAATGAGCAGTTCTTC